The clone carrying this T cell receptor beta chain was found a few times. Its antigen is unknown. The data were obtained in a study of vaccination effects on CD4 cells after COVID-19. Notes on the study in general: In vaccinees who were healthy, merely 1 out of 255 vaccine-induced clones cross-reacted with common cold coronaviruses.

Before any sequencing was done, the ViraFEST assay used viral peptide pools to expand antigen-specific CD4+ T cells. Upon completion of about eleven days in culture, CD4+ T cells were isolated. Assay: immunoSEQ multiplex PCR; the TCRdb copy retains only in-frame clones and omits some. This table holds roughly 76,000 clones, around four fifths found once. There are 13 residues in the CDR3. With 7 bases removed from V and 4 bases from J, the gap between germline ends came to 13 bases. The specimen was CD4+ T cells from PBMCs cultured with HCoV-229E spike peptides, collected before COVID-19 vaccination. The TCR originated in a human donor who received a COVID-19 vaccine. The V gene is TRBV12-3 or TRBV12-4, the J gene TRBJ1-1; TRBD1 might be the D (6 bases). DNA for the CDR3: TGTGCCAGCACCCAAGGGGGGTTCACTGAAGCTTTCTTT. As protein: CASTQGGFTEAFF.